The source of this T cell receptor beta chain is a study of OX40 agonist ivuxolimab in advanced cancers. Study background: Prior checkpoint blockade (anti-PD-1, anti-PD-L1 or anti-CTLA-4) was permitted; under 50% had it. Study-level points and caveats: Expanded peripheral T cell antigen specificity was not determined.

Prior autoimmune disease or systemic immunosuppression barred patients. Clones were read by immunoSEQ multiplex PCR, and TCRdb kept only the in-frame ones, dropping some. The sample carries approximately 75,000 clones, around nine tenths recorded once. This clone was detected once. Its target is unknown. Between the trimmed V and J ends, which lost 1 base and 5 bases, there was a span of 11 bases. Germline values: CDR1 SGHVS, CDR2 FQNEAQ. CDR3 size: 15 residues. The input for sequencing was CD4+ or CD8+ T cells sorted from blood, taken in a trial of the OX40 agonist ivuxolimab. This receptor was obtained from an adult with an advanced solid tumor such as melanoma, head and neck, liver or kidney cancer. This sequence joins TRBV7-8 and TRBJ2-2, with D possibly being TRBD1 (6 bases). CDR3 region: CASSLGITGTGELFF. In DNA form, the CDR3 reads TGTGCCAGCAGCTTAGGAATCACAGGGACCGGGGAGCTGTTTTTT. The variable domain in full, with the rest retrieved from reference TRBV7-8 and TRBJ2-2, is GAGVSQSPRYKVAKRGQDVALRCDPISGHVSLFWYQQALGQGPEFLTYFQNEAQLDKSGLPSDRFFAERPEGSVSTLKIQRTQQEDSAVYLCASSLGITGTGELFFGEGSRLTVL.